Each of the 8 T cell receptor beta chains below was sequenced from the same sample in a study of blood T cell repertoires in COVID-19 (dated by TCRdb to the early 2020s). To prepare the library, the immunoSEQ multiplex PCR assay was applied. TCRdb took this table from immuneACCESS and kept in-frame rearrangements with V and J called. Such tables lack part of the clones; where checked against another copy, unresolved V genes explain under half of the gap, and the rest is unexplained. The sample yields approximately 69,000 clones; 82% were counted once. The ten top clones hold 1.8% of the sample. Source material: peripheral blood. These receptors originate from a woman aged 55-69 years with acute or convalescent COVID-19.

The gene calls are TRBV19 and TRBJ1-5; TRBD1 is a possible D gene (5 bases). Trimming removed 10 bases at V and 7 bases at J, with 14 bases between. The CDR3 runs to 12 residues. CDR1 and CDR2 from the germline V gene are LNHDA and SQIVND (reference sequence). The CDR3 DNA reads as TGTGCCACGAGGACCCGGGGGCAGCCCCAGCATTTT. Translated, it gives CATRTRGQPQHF.

In this sample, this clone turned up a few times. V and J are TRBV19 and TRBJ2-6; 8 nucleotides line up with TRBD2. Trimming took 7 bases from V and 1 from J; bases not matched to a gene: 6. This CDR3 has 16 residues. Germline V CDR1 and CDR2: LNHDA, SQIVND (reference sequence). The CDR3 loop is CASTDGGGSGANVLTF. DNA of the CDR3: TGTGCCAGTACCGACGGCGGGGGGTCTGGGGCCAACGTCCTGACTTTC.

The chain is built from TRBV5-4 and TRBJ2-7; 12 positions match TRBD1. V lost 4 bases, J lost 2 bases, and 1 base stayed unmatched. CDR3 length equals 14 residues. Looked up from germline, CDR1 is SGHNT and CDR2 is YYREEE (reference sequence). For the CDR3, the DNA is TGTGCCAGCAGCCGGGACAGGGGGCCCTACGAGCAGTACTTC. This translates into CASSRDRGPYEQYF.

The J gene is TRBJ1-2, the V gene TRBV11-2; D possibly corresponds to TRBD1 (5 bases). The length of the CDR3 is 14 residues. Germline values: CDR1 SGHAT, CDR2 FQNNGV. Trimming shortened V by 0 bases and J by 8 bases, and 13 bases separated the two germline ends. This CDR3 reads CASSLEAGHKGYTF. The DNA for the CDR3 is TGTGCCAGCAGCTTAGAGGCAGGACACAAGGGCTACACCTTC.

The chain recombines TRBV5-8 with TRBJ2-1; D perhaps matches TRBD1 (5 bases). The CDR3 covers 16 residues. Germline V gives CDR1 SGHTS, CDR2 YDEGEE. Trimming took off 5 bases at V and 4 bases at J, with 19 bases between the two ends. The CDR3 DNA reads as TGTGCCAGCAGGCCCGTTCACAGGAGTCCATACAATGAGCAGTTCTTC. Translation gives CASRPVHRSPYNEQFF.

The chain is built from TRBV7-2 and TRBJ2-4; TRBD2 agrees at 10 bases. CDR3 length: 17 amino acids. V was pared by 5 bases and J by 3 bases, with 10 bases of the junction left unmatched. Germline CDR1 is SGHTA and CDR2 is FQGNSA. This chain's CDR3 is CASSLRGLADYKNIQYF. The CDR3 nucleotides read TGTGCCAGCAGCCTACGTGGACTAGCGGATTACAAAAACATTCAGTACTTC.

This clone was seen a few times. The CDR3 coding sequence is TGTGCCAGCAGCACTAGCGGGGGGACCGTGGGTGAGCAGTTCTTC. It codes for CASSTSGGTVGEQFF. The J gene is TRBJ2-1, the V gene TRBV7-2; the match to TRBD2 covers 12 bases. V trimming: 5 bases; J trimming: 9 bases; junction bases outside the gene matches: 8. The CDR3 has 15 residues. Germline-derived CDR1 and CDR2 are SGHTA and FQGNSA. The full variable domain, in which reference TRBV7-2 and TRBJ2-1 provide the parts outside the CDR3, is GAGVSQSPSNKVTEKGKDVELRCDPISGHTALYWYRQSLGQGLEFLIYFQGNSAPDKSGLPSDRFSAERTGGSVSTLTIQRTQQEDSAVYLCASSTSGGTVGEQFFGPGTRLTVL.

The chain joins TRBV5-1 to TRBJ2-3; 8 bases are shared with TRBD1. The CDR3 is 13 amino acids. Germline V lookup: CDR1 SGHRS, CDR2 YFSETQ. The V gene end was trimmed by 3 bases and the J gene end by 7 bases; junction bases not matched to a gene: 4. CDR3 in amino acids: CASSSDRGHTQYF. In DNA form, the CDR3 reads TGCGCCAGCAGCTCTGACAGGGGTCATACGCAGTATTTT.